Reported below is one TCR beta chain. Profiling relied on immunoSEQ multiplex PCR, and the TCRdb table lists in-frame clones only, not all of them. The sample lists some 86,000 clones; around nine tenths were seen once. The data are from a study of PD-1 blockade in classical Hodgkin lymphoma. Documented time point: cycle 4 day 1 (C4D1), after 6 weeks of nivolumab. Each patient's relapse followed autologous stem cell transplantation, and brentuximab vedotin exposure varied. Source: peripheral blood mononuclear cells (PBMCs), taken before the fourth cycle of nivolumab. The TCR was taken from a human donor with classical Hodgkin lymphoma.

The CDR3 DNA is TGTGCCAGCAGTGGGGATCCTCCGGGACGTTTCCCTACGCAGTATTTT. The encoded protein is CASSGDPPGRFPTQYF. This chain connects TRBV7-9 to TRBJ2-3; D may be TRBD1 or TRBD2 (5 bases each). Trimming left V 6 bases short and J 8 bases short, with 24 bases between. The CDR3 covers 16 residues. CDR1 and CDR2 from the germline V gene are SEHNR and FQNEAQ (reference sequence).